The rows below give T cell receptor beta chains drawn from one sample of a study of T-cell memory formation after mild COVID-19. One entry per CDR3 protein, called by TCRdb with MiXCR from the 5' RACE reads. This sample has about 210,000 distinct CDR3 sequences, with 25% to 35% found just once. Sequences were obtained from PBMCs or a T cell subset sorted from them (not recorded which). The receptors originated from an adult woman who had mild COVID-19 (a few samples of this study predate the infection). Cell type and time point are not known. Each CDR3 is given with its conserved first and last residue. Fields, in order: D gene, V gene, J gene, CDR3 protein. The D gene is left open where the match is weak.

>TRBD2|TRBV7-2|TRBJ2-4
CASSRAGVAKNIQYF
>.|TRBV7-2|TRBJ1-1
CASSPWNTEAFF
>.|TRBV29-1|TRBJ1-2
CSVRVTGSTGEGYTF
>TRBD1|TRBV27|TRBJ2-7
CASSSWDRVYEQYF
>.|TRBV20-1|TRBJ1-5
CNCVPSSAGSNQPQHF
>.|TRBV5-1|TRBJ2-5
CASSRGNQETQYF
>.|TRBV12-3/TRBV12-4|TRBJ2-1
CASSSQVASYNEQFF
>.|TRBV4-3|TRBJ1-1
CASSQLQYTEAFF
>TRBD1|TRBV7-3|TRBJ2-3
CASSPRQGDTQYF
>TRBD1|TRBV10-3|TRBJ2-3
CAISPGQGAKDTQYF
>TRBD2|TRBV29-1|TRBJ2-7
CSVGTSDSGDYEQYF
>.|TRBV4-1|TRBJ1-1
CASSFHQATEAFF